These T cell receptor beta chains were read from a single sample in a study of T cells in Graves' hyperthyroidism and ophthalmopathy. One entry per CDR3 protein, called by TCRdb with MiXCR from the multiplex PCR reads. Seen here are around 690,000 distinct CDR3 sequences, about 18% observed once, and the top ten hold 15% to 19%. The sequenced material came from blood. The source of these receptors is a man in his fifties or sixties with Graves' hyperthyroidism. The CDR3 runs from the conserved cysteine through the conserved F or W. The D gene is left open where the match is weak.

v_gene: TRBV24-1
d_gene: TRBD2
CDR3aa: CATSTGTSPSLETQYF

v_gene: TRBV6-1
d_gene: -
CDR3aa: CASSTQGDTEAFF

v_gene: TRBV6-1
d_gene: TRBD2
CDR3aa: CASQREGGYEQYF

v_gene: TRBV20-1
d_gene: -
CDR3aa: CSARPRNEQFF

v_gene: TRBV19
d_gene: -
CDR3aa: CASSIEAPDEQFF

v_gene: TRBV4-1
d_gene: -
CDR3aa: CASGGESGELFF

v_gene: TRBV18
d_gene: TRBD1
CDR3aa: CASSPGTGGANQPQHF

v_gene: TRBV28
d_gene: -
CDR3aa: CASTGGRGRVNEQFF

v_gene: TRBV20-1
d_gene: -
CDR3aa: CSARDRIGNSAQYF

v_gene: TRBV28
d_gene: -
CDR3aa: CASSSAPGQGSYGYTF

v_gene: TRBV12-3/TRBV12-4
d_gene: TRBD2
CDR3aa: CASSSRTSGSFSHNEQFF

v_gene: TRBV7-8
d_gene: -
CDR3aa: CASSSPSENNEQFF

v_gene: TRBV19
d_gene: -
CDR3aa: CASSILRRAEAGELFF

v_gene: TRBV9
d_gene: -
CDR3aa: CASSVASDYEQYF

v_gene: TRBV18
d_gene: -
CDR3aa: CASSPLTPSSSYNEQFF

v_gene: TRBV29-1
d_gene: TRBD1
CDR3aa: CSVDRGRLETQYF

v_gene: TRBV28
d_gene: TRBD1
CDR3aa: CASSLPQGQGDYGYTF

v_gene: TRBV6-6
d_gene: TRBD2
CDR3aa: CASSYLVRTSGSGIQETQYF

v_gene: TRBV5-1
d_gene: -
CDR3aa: CASSLQPGAVEKLFF

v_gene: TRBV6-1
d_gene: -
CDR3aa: CASTQRAGINNEQFF

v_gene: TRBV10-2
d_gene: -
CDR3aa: CAGSTGIHGYTF

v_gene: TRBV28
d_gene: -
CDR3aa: CASRTSPVGTEAFF

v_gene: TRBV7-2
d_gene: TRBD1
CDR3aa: CASSTRQGFLNTEAFF

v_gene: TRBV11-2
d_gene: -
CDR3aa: CASSLEQDNEQFF

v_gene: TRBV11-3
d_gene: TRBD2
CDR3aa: CASSPRGSGSTDTQYF

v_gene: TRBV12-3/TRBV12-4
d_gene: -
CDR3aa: CASSSGWTFEDTIYF

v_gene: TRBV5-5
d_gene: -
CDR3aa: CASSFWRGVYNEQFF

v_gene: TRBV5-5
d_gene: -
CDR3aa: CASSLGHYGYTF

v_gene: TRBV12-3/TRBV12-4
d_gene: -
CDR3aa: CASRVDSYNEQFF

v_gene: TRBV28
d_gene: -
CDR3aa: CAARGPLGELFF

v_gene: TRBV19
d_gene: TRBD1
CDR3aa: CASRQMTGLDTQYF

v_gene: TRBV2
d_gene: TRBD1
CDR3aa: CASSGTPGGEKLFF

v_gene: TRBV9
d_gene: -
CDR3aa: CASSVGDYNEQFF

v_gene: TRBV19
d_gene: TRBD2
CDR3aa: CASSHRGLAGPYYEQYF

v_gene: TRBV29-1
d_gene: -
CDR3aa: CSVEARDTTYEQYF

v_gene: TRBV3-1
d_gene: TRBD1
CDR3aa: CASSHPQGDEAFF

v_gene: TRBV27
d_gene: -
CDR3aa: CASSSHRDQNSPLHF

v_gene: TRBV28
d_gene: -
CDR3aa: CASRQVRGYNEQFF

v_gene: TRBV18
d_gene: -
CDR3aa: CASSPRETYQPQHF

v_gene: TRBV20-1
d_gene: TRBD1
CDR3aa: CSAFSLHKTGGTGNTIYF

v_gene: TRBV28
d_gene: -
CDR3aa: CASSSPTGLSYEQYF

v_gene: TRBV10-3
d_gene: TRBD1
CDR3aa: CAISDPGQASNQPQHF

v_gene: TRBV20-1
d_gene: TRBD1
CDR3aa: CSARPDREFTEAFF

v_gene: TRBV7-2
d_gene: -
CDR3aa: CASSRAIYLSSYNEQFF

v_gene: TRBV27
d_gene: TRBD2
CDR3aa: CASSLSYGRTDTQYF

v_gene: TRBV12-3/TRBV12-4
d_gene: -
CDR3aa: CASSLWAGRTDTQYF

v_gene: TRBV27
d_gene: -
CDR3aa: CASTGRRGTSYEQYF

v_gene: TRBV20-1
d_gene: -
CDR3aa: CSAGKTSRYSYEQYF

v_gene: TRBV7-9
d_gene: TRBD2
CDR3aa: CASSSGGGAVDEQFF